The 3 T cell receptor beta chains below all came from one sample that was sequenced in a study of shared clonotypes between healthy human individuals. Repertoires were generated with immunoSEQ multiplex PCR, while TCRdb's copy carries only in-frame clones and drops some. This table holds fewer than 2.5 million clones, roughly 93% found once. The material sequenced was naive CD4+ T cells from PBMCs. Noted subset: CD45RA+ positively selected. These receptors were collected from a man aged 18 to 30 in good health. Some clones in this sample may be carry-over from other donors' samples.

Details on this clone: Other nucleotide sequences from this sample produce the same CDR3. The J gene is TRBJ1-3, the V gene TRBV5-1; TRBD1 is a possible D gene (5 bases). Trimming took off 0 bases at V and 1 base at J, with 8 bases between the two ends. The CDR3 extends over 15 amino acids. Looked up from germline, CDR1 is SGHRS and CDR2 is YFSETQ. The CDR3 loop is CASSLAGGSGNTIYF. CDR3 in DNA: TGCGCCAGCAGCTTGGCTGGGGGTTCTGGAAACACCATATATTTT.

The chain employs TRBV4-3 and TRBJ1-2; D ambiguous. The CDR3 spans 17 residues. The V end lost 0 bases, the J end lost 4 bases, and 18 bases lay between the germline ends. Germline CDR1 reads LGHNA; CDR2 reads YSLEER. In nucleotides, the CDR3 is TGCGCCAGCAGCCAAGATACAATGGCAGGAGCCTTCTATGGCTACACCTTC. Protein product: CASSQDTMAGAFYGYTF.

This clone appeared once. The genes are TRBV19 and TRBJ1-4; D not resolved. V lost 11 bases to trimming and J lost 5 bases, with 18 bases between them. Germline V CDR1 and CDR2: LNHDA, SQIVND (reference sequence). There are 14 residues in the CDR3. CDR3 residues: CALAGRQLNEKLFF. In DNA form, the CDR3 reads TGTGCCTTAGCCGGGAGGCAGTTAAATGAAAAACTGTTTTTT.